A selection of T cell receptor beta chains follows, all from one sample in a study of cytomegalovirus exposure and HLA in healthy donors. Data came from immunoSEQ multiplex PCR; TCRdb stores just in-frame clones and leaves some out. The table records 130,000 to 150,000 clones, around four fifths of them present only once. Source material: PBMCs. The receptors originated from a woman younger than 45 in good health and CMV-seronegative. Each CDR3 is given with its conserved first and last residue. Fields, in order: J gene, D gene, V gene, clone size, CDR3 protein, CDR3 DNA. A D gene is named only where the DNA matches it firmly. Some rows have no size entry. The others give once, few or many, or a class for an expanded clone.

TRBJ2-6 | NA | TRBV6-6 | NA | CASTFSGANVLTF | TGTGCCAGCACCTTCTCTGGGGCCAACGTCCTGACTTTC
TRBJ1-2 | NA | TRBV25-1 | NA | CASSDSQSFYGYTF | TGTGCCAGCAGTGACTCACAGTCTTTCTATGGCTACACCTTC
TRBJ2-7 | NA | TRBV2 | NA | CASSEVAGSSYEQYF | TGTGCCAGCAGTGAAGTCGCTGGGAGCTCCTACGAGCAGTACTTC
TRBJ2-2 | TRBD1 | TRBV7-3 | NA | CASSLAGQGFGGELFF | TGTGCCAGCAGCCTCGCGGGACAGGGGTTTGGCGGGGAGCTGTTTTTT
TRBJ1-4 | NA | TRBV5-6 | NA | CASSLDSKGNEKLFF | TGTGCCAGCAGCCTGGACAGCAAGGGGAATGAAAAACTGTTTTTT
TRBJ2-1 | TRBD2 | TRBV27 | NA | CASSFRGGITSGGLHEQFF | TGTGCCAGCAGTTTCAGAGGGGGGATAACTAGCGGGGGACTCCATGAGCAGTTCTTC
TRBJ2-2 | NA | TRBV2 | NA | CASSGWESGELFF | TGTGCCAGCAGTGGGTGGGAGTCCGGGGAGCTGTTTTTT
TRBJ2-5 | TRBD2 | TRBV9 | NA | CASSVEGSSGGETQYF | TGTGCCAGCAGCGTAGAAGGGTCTAGCGGGGGGGAGACCCAGTACTTC
TRBJ2-5 | TRBD1 | TRBV5-1 | NA | CASSFGTGQETQYF | TGCGCCAGCAGCTTTGGGACAGGCCAAGAGACCCAGTACTTC
TRBJ2-5 | NA | TRBV7-9 | NA | CASSLAAGQGYQETQYF | TGTGCCAGCAGCTTAGCCGCTGGGCAGGGATACCAAGAGACCCAGTACTTC
TRBJ1-5 | TRBD1 | TRBV19 | NA | CASSAKGGSYRPQHF | TGTGCCAGTAGTGCCAAAGGGGGCTCTTATCGGCCCCAGCATTTT
TRBJ1-5 | TRBD1 | TRBV19 | NA | CASSESTGGNQPQHF | TGTGCCAGTAGTGAATCGACAGGGGGCAATCAGCCCCAGCATTTT
TRBJ1-2 | NA | TRBV2 | NA | CASSPDRNNYGYTF | TGTGCCAGCAGCCCGGACAGAAACAACTATGGCTACACCTTC
TRBJ2-1 | NA | TRBV5-1 | NA | CASSFWATRSYNEQFF | TGCGCCAGCAGCTTTTGGGCCACGCGCTCCTACAATGAGCAGTTCTTC
TRBJ2-5 | NA | TRBV15 | NA | CATSRDRQGGETQYF | TGTGCCACCAGCAGAGATCGCCAGGGGGGAGAGACCCAGTACTTC
TRBJ1-1 | NA | TRBV5-1 | NA | CASSSAPGGGTEAFF | TGCGCCAGCAGCTCTGCCCCGGGGGGCGGCACTGAAGCTTTCTTT
TRBJ2-7 | TRBD2 | TRBV13 | NA | CASSPGGPSEQYF | TGTGCCAGCAGCCCGGGGGGGCCGAGTGAGCAGTACTTC
TRBJ2-7 | TRBD2 | TRBV5-1 | NA | CASRAGVGGVRRNEQYF | TGCGCCAGCAGAGCGGGGGTGGGTGGGGTTAGACGAAACGAGCAGTACTTC
TRBJ1-5 | NA | TRBV7-9 | few | CASYHAEAVRSNQPQHF | TGTGCCAGCTATCATGCCGAGGCAGTCCGTAGCAATCAGCCCCAGCATTTT
TRBJ2-3 | TRBD2 | TRBV5-4 | NA | CASSPRGSGARRDTQYF | TGTGCCAGCAGCCCCCGGGGTAGCGGGGCAAGAAGGGATACGCAGTATTTT
TRBJ2-3 | TRBD2 | TRBV7-9 | NA | CASSVGTSVRAQYF | TGTGCCAGCAGCGTCGGGACTAGCGTACGGGCGCAGTATTTT
TRBJ1-2 | TRBD1 | TRBV27 | NA | CASSLIGGEDGYTF | TGTGCCAGCAGTTTAATAGGGGGCGAAGATGGCTACACCTTC
TRBJ2-1 | TRBD2 | TRBV7-3 | NA | CASSLGSGGYNEQFF | TGTGCCAGCAGCTTAGGCAGCGGGGGATACAATGAGCAGTTCTTC
TRBJ1-6 | NA | TRBV5-4 | NA | CASSPPEGTPLHF | TGTGCCAGCAGCCCACCTGAGGGTACACCCCTCCACTTT
TRBJ1-1 | TRBD1 | TRBV2 | NA | CARGQPNTEAFF | TGTGCCAGGGGACAGCCGAACACTGAAGCTTTCTTT
TRBJ2-7 | NA | TRBV4-1 | NA | CASSQGASPSSYEQYF | TGCGCCAGCAGCCAAGGCGCCTCACCAAGCTCCTACGAGCAGTACTTC
TRBJ1-2 | NA | TRBV5-1 | NA | CASSPVWGDGYTF | TGCGCCAGCAGCCCGGTCTGGGGGGATGGCTACACCTTC
TRBJ2-3 | NA | TRBV7-9 | NA | CASSLVSGNTDTQYF | TGTGCCAGCAGCTTAGTGTCAGGAAACACAGATACGCAGTATTTT
TRBJ2-1 | NA | TRBV27 | once | CASSLMTDYNEQFF | TGTGCCAGCAGCCTTATGACAGACTACAATGAGCAGTTCTTC
TRBJ1-1 | NA | TRBV2 | NA | CASSAQGGDTEAFF | TGTGCCAGCAGTGCCCAGGGAGGAGACACTGAAGCTTTCTTT
TRBJ2-5 | TRBD2 | TRBV2 | NA | CATGRSSREETQYF | TGTGCCACGGGTCGTAGTTCGCGGGAGGAGACCCAGTACTTC
TRBJ2-3 | NA | TRBV5-4 | NA | CASSLSGGGYTDTQYF | TGTGCCAGCAGCTTGTCGGGCGGGGGCTACACAGATACGCAGTATTTT
TRBJ2-2 | TRBD1 | TRBV9 | NA | CASSAQQGAYDTGELFF | TGTGCCAGCAGCGCACAACAGGGGGCGTACGACACCGGGGAGCTGTTTTTT
TRBJ1-5 | NA | TRBV7-8 | NA | CASSTTTGSNQPQHF | TGTGCCAGCAGCACCACTACAGGGTCCAATCAGCCCCAGCATTTT
TRBJ1-5 | NA | TRBV19 | NA | CASSISGQGGPQHF | TGTGCCAGTAGTATATCGGGCCAAGGGGGACCCCAGCATTTT
TRBJ1-1 | NA | TRBV4-3 | NA | CASSQVFTGMNTEAFF | TGCGCCAGCAGCCAAGTCTTTACGGGGATGAACACTGAAGCTTTCTTT
TRBJ1-4 | TRBD1 | TRBV2 | NA | CASSEQGDWEKLFF | TGTGCCAGCAGTGAACAGGGGGATTGGGAAAAACTGTTTTTT
TRBJ2-7 | TRBD1 | TRBV30 | NA | CAWDKQGAQYF | TGTGCCTGGGATAAACAGGGGGCGCAGTACTTC
TRBJ2-3 | NA | TRBV7-3 | NA | CASSADYTDTQYF | TGTGCCAGCAGCGCGGACTACACAGATACGCAGTATTTT
TRBJ1-1 | NA | TRBV27 | few | CAVLDLNTEAFF | TGTGCCGTGCTTGACTTGAACACTGAAGCTTTCTTT
TRBJ2-2 | TRBD2 | TRBV7-8 | NA | CASRPTSGETGELFF | TGTGCCAGCAGGCCGACTAGCGGAGAAACCGGGGAGCTGTTTTTT
TRBJ1-5 | NA | TRBV5-1 | once | CASSLTVNQPQHF | TGCGCCAGCAGCTTGACGGTTAATCAGCCCCAGCATTTT
TRBJ2-3 | NA | TRBV27 | NA | CASSATLGLIDTQYF | TGTGCCAGCAGTGCTACCCTTGGTTTGATAGATACGCAGTATTTT
TRBJ2-7 | NA | TRBV7-2 | once | CASSLVTLPDYEQYF | TGTGCCAGCAGCTTAGTGACTTTGCCGGACTACGAGCAGTACTTC
TRBJ2-4 | NA | TRBV28 | NA | CASSFLQGGGLAKNIQYF | TGTGCCAGCAGTTTTCTCCAGGGAGGGGGATTAGCCAAAAACATTCAGTACTTC
TRBJ1-3 | NA | TRBV5-1 | NA | CASSLGQSAGLGGNTIYF | TGCGCCAGCAGCTTGGGTCAGTCAGCGGGGCTAGGTGGAAACACCATATATTTT
TRBJ1-5 | NA | TRBV2 | NA | CASRTPGQENQPQHF | TGTGCCAGCAGAACGCCGGGACAAGAGAATCAGCCCCAGCATTTT
TRBJ1-3 | NA | TRBV30 | NA | CAWARGFSGNTIYF | TGTGCCTGGGCTCGGGGGTTTTCTGGAAACACCATATATTTT
TRBJ2-6 | NA | TRBV27 | NA | CASSFGGLGANVLTF | TGTGCCAGCAGTTTCGGGGGGCTTGGGGCCAACGTCCTGACTTTC
TRBJ2-7 | NA | TRBV2 | few | CASSVAVIDYEQYF | TGTGCCAGCAGTGTGGCAGTTATTGACTACGAGCAGTACTTC
TRBJ1-1 | NA | TRBV7-8 | NA | CASSLNAIHTEAFF | TGTGCCAGCAGCTTAAATGCGATACACACTGAAGCTTTCTTT
TRBJ1-1 | NA | TRBV29-1 | NA | CSSLDRSNTEAFF | TGCAGCTCCCTGGACAGATCGAACACTGAAGCTTTCTTT
TRBJ2-7 | TRBD1 | TRBV6-1 | NA | CATCPTGGTYEQYF | TGTGCCACATGCCCTACAGGGGGCACCTACGAGCAGTACTTC